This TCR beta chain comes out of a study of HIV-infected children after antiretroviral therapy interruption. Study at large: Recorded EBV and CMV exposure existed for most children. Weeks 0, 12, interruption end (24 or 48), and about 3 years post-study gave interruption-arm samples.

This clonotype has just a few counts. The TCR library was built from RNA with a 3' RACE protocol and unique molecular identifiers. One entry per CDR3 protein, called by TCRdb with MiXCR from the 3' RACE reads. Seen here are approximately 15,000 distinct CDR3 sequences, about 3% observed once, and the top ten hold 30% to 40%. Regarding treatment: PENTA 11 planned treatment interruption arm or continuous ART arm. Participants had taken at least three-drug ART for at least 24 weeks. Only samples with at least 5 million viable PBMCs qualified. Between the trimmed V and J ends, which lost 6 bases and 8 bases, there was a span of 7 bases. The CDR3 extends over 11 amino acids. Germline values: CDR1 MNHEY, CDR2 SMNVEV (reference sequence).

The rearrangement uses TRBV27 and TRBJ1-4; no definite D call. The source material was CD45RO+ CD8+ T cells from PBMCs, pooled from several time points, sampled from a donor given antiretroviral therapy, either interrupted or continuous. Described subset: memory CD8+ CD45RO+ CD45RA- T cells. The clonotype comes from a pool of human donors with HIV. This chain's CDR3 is CASRYGEKLFF. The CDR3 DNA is TGTGCCAGCAGATATGGGGAAAAACTGTTTTTT.